Listed below are T cell receptor beta chains from one sample, sequenced in a study of shared clonotypes between healthy human individuals. Libraries were prepared by immunoSEQ multiplex PCR; TCRdb keeps only in-frame clonotypes and omits some of them. The sample has some 1 million clones, around 75% seen once. Sample: memory CD4+ T cells sorted from blood. The receptor set was obtained from a man aged 18 to 35 in good health. Each CDR3 is given with its conserved first and last residue. D genes are given only for firm matches. Size is omitted from some rows. Given values are once, few, many or a class for expanded clones.

v_call	clone_size	j_call	d_call	cdr3_nt	cdr3_aa
TRBV7-8	-	TRBJ2-3	TRBD2	TGTGCCAGCAGCTTAGCGCCTAGCGGGGAAACTTATACGCAGTATTTT	CASSLAPSGETYTQYF
TRBV28	once	TRBJ1-3	-	TGTGCCAGCAGTTTATCGGGTAAACTCCTCTCTGGAAACACCATATATTTT	CASSLSGKLLSGNTIYF
TRBV10-3	few	TRBJ1-2	-	TGTGCCATCAGTGAGTCAGGGGTAGGCTATGGCTACACCTTC	CAISESGVGYGYTF
TRBV29-1	-	TRBJ1-2	-	TGCAGCGTTGCCGCCGCCTCCGACCACACCTTC	CSVAAASDHTF
TRBV30	-	TRBJ2-1	TRBD2	TGTGCCTGGAGGAGTAGCGGGATATACGGTGAGCAGTTCTTC	CAWRSSGIYGEQFF
TRBV18	-	TRBJ2-1	TRBD2	TGTGCCAGCTCACCACCGAGACTAGCTTTTAACAATGAGCAGTTCTTC	CASSPPRLAFNNEQFF
TRBV2	-	TRBJ1-4	-	TGTGCCAGCACTCCTTTTCGGACAGCGACTTCAACTAATGAAAAACTGTTTTTT	CASTPFRTATSTNEKLFF
TRBV5-1	-	TRBJ2-7	-	TGCGCCAGCAGCTTAGTAGGCCGGGCCTACGAGCAGTACTTC	CASSLVGRAYEQYF
TRBV6-1	-	TRBJ2-5	-	TGTGCCAGCAGTGAAGGGATACAGACCCAGTACTTC	CASSEGIQTQYF
TRBV9	-	TRBJ1-1	-	TGTGCCAGCAGCGTAAGCAGTTCGAACACTGAAGCTTTCTTT	CASSVSSSNTEAFF
TRBV6-1	-	TRBJ1-3	-	TGTGCCAGCAGACCCGAACCCACCCTACGAAACACCATATATTTT	CASRPEPTLRNTIYF
TRBV5-1	once	TRBJ1-1	TRBD1	TGCGCCAGCAGCTTGGACACAGGGGGAGGCACTGAAGCTTTCTTT	CASSLDTGGGTEAFF